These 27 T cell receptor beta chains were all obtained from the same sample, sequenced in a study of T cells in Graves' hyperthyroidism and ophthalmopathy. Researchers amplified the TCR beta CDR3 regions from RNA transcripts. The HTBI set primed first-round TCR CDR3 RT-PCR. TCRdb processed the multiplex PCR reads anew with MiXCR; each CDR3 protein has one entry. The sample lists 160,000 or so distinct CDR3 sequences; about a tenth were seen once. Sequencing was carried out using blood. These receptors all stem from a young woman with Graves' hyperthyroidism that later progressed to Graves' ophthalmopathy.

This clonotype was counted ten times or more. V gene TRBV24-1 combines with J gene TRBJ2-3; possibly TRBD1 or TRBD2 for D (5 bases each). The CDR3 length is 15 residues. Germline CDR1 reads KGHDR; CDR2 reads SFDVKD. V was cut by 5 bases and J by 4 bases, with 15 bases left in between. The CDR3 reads CATSAPLGTSDTQYF. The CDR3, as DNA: TGTGCCACCAGTGCGCCTCTCGGGACGTCAGATACGCAGTATTTT.

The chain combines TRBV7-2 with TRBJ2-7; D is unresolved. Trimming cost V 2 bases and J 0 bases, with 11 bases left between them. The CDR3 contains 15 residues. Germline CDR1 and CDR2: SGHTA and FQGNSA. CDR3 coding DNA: TGTGCCAGCAGCTTACGGTCAGGTCGCTCCTACGAGCAGTACTTC. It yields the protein CASSLRSGRSYEQYF.

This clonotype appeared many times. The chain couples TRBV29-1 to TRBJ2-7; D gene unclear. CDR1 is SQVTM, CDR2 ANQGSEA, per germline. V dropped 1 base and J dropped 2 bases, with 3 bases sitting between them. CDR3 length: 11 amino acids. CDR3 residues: CSVEAAYEQYF. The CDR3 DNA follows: TGCAGCGTTGAAGCGGCCTACGAGCAGTACTTC.

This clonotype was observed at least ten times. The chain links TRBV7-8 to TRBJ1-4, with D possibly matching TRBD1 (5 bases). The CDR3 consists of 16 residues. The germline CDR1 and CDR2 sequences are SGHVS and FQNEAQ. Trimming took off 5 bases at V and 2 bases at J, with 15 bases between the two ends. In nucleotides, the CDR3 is TGTGCCAGCAGCAAAGGGAGGGGACTCACTAATGAAAAACTGTTTTTT. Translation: CASSKGRGLTNEKLFF. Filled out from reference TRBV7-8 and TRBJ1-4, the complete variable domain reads GAGVSQSPRYKVAKRGQDVALRCDPISGHVSLFWYQQALGQGPEFLTYFQNEAQLDKSGLPSDRFFAERPEGSVSTLKIQRTQQEDSAVYLCASSKGRGLTNEKLFFGSGTQLSVL.

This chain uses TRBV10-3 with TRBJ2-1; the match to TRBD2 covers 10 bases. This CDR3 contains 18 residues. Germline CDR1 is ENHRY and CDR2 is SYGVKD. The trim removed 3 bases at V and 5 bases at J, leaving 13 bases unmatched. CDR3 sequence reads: CAISDLLLLSGGDNEQFF. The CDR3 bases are TGTGCCATCAGTGATTTGTTGTTGTTAAGCGGGGGGGACAATGAGCAGTTCTTC.

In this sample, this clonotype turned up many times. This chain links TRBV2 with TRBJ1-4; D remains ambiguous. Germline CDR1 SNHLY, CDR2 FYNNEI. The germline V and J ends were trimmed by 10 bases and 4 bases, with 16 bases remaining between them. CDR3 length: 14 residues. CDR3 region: CATLNRPFNEKLFF. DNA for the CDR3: TGTGCCACTTTAAACAGACCCTTTAATGAAAAACTGTTTTTT. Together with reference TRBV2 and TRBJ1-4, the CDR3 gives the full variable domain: EPEVTQTPSHQVTQMGQEVILRCVPISNHLYFYWYRQILGQKVEFLVSFYNNEISEKSEIFDDQFSVERPDGSNFTLKIRSTKLEDSAMYFCATLNRPFNEKLFFGSGTQLSVL.

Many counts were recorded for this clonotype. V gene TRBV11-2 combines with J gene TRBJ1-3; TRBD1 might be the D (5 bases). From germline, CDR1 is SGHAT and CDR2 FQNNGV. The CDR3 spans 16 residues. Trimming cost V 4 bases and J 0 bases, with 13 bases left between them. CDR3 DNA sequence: TGTGCCAGCAGCTCCGGCTGGACAAGCTCTGGAAACACCATATATTTT. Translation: CASSSGWTSSGNTIYF.

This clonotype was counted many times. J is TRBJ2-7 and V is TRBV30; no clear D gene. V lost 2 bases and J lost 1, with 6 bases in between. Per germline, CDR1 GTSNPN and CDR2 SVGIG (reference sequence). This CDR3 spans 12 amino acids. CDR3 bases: TGTGCCTGGAGTTCCGCGTCCTACGAGCAGTACTTC. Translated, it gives CAWSSASYEQYF.

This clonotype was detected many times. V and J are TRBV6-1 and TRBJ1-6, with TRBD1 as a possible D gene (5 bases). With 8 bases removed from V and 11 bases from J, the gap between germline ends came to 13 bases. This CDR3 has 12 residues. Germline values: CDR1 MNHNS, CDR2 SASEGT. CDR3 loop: CASGHGSTPLHF. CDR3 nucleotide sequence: TGTGCCAGCGGACACGGGTCTACACCCCTCCACTTT.

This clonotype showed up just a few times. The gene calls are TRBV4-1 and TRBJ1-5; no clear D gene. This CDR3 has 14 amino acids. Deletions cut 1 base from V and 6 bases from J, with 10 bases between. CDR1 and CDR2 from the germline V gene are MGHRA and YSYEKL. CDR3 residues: CASSQVEGPQPQHF. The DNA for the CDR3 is TGCGCCAGCAGCCAAGTGGAGGGTCCTCAGCCCCAGCATTTT.

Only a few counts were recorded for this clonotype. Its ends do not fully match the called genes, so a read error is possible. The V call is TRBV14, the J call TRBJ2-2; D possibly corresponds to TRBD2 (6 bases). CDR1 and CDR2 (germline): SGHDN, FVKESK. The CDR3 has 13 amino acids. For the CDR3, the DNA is TGTGCCAGCAGCGAAGACAACACCGGGGGGCTGTTTTTT. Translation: CASSEDNTGGLFF.

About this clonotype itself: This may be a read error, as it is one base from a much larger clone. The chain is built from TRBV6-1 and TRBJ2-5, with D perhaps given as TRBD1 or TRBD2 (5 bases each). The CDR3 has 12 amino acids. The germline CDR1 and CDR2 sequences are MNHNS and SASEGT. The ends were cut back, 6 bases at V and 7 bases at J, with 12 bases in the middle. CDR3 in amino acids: CASRGVGGTQYF. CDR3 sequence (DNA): TGTGCCAGCAGGGGGGTTGGGGGGACCCAGTACTTC.

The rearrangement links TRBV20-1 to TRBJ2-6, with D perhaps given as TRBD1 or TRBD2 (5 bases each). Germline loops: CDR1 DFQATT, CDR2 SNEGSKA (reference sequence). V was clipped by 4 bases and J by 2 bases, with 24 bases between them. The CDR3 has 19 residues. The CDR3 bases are TGCAGTGCTATTCCAAGCCGGGACCCCTTTATTACTGGGGCCAACGTCCTGACTTTC. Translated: CSAIPSRDPFITGANVLTF.

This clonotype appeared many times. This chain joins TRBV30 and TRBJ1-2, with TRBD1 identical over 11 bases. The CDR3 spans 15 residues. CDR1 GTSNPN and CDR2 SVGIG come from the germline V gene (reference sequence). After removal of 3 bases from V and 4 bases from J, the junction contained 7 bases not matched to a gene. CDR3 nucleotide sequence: TGTGCCTGGAGCCCCTGGGACAGGGGGACCTATGGCTACACCTTC. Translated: CAWSPWDRGTYGYTF.

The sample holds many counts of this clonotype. DNA of the CDR3: TGTGCCAGCAGCGGGCGGCCCGGGACAGTCTCTGGAAACACCATATATTTT. Translated: CASSGRPGTVSGNTIYF. The genes are TRBV7-8 and TRBJ1-3, with TRBD1 identical over 7 bases. J gave up 0 bases and V 5 bases, and 10 bases lay outside the gene matches. CDR3 length: 17 amino acids. The germline CDR1 and CDR2 sequences are SGHVS and FQNEAQ. The whole variable domain, filled in from reference TRBV7-8 and TRBJ1-3, reads GAGVSQSPRYKVAKRGQDVALRCDPISGHVSLFWYQQALGQGPEFLTYFQNEAQLDKSGLPSDRFFAERPEGSVSTLKIQRTQQEDSAVYLCASSGRPGTVSGNTIYFGEGSWLTVV.

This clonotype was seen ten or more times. In DNA form, the CDR3 reads TGCAGTGCTAGAGTTTGGGGGGGCGAGACCCAGTACTTC. Its translation is CSARVWGGETQYF. The V call is TRBV20-1, the J call TRBJ2-5; possibly TRBD2 for D (7 bases). The CDR3 consists of 13 residues. Trimming shortened V by 1 base and J by 5 bases, and 11 bases separated the two germline ends. CDR1 is DFQATT, CDR2 SNEGSKA, per germline (reference sequence).

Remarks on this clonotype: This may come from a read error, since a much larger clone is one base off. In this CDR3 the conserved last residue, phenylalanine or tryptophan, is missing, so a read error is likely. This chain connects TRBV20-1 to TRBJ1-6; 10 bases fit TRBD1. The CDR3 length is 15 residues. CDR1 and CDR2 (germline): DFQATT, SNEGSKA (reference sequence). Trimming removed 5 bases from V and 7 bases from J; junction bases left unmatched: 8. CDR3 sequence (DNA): TGCAGTGCTGACAGGGGGCACTTGGGAAATTCACCCCTCCACCTT. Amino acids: CSADRGHLGNSPLHL.

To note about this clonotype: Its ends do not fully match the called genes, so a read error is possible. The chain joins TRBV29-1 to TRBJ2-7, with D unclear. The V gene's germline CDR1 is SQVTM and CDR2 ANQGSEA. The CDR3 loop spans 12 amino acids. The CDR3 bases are TGCAGCGTCGGTCACTTGCGAACCGAGCAGCACTTC. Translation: CSVGHLRTEQHF.

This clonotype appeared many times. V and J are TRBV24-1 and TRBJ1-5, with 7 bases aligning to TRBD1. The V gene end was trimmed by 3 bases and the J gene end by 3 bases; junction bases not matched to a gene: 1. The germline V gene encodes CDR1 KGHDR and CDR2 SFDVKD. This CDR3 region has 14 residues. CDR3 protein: CATSDTGANQPQHF. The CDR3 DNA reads TGTGCCACCAGTGATACAGGGGCCAATCAGCCCCAGCATTTT.

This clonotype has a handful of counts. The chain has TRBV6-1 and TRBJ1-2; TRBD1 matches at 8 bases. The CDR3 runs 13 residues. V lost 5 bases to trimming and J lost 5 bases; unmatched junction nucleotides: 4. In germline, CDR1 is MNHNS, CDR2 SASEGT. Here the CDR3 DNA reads TGTGCCAGCAGTACGGACAGGGAGTATGGCTACACCTTC. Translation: CASSTDREYGYTF.

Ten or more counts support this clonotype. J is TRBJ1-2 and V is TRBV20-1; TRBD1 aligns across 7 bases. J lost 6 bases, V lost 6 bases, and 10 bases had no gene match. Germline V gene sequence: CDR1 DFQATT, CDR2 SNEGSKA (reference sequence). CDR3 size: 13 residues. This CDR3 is CSAPKRGRHGYTF. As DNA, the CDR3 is TGCAGTGCCCCGAAAAGGGGGCGACATGGCTACACCTTC.

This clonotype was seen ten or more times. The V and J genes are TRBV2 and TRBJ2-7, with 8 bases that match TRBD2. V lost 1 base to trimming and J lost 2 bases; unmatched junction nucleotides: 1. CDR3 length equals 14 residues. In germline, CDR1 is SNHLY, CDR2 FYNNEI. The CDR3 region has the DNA TGTGCCAGCAGTGAAGTGGGACTAGCCTACGAGCAGTACTTC. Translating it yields CASSEVGLAYEQYF.

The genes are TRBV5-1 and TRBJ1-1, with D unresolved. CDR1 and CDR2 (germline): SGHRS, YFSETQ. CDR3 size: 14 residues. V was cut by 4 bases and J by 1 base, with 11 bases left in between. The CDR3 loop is CASSPEVGNTEAFF. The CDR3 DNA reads TGCGCCAGCAGCCCGGAGGTCGGGAACACTGAAGCTTTCTTT.

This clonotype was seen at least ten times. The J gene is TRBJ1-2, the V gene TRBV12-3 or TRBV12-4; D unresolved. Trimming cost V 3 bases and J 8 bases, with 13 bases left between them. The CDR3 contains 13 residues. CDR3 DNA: TGTGCCAGCAGTTTTACCCCATCGGGCGGCTACACCTTC. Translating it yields CASSFTPSGGYTF.

The CDR3 here is CASSGGRVPYEQYF. CDR3 sequence (DNA): TGTGCCAGCAGCGGGGGTAGGGTCCCCTACGAGCAGTACTTC. The V call is TRBV5-6, the J call TRBJ2-7; possibly TRBD1 or TRBD2 for D (5 bases each). The CDR3 contains 14 residues. Germline-derived CDR1 and CDR2 are SGHDT and YYEEEE. V was cut by 4 bases and J by 2 bases, with 13 bases left in between. Full variable domain (remainder filled in from reference TRBV5-6 and TRBJ2-7): DAGVTQSPTHLIKTRGQQVTLRCSPKSGHDTVSWYQQALGQGPQFIFQYYEEEERQRGNFPDRFSGHQFPNYSSELNVNALLLGDSALYLCASSGGRVPYEQYFGPGTRLTVT.

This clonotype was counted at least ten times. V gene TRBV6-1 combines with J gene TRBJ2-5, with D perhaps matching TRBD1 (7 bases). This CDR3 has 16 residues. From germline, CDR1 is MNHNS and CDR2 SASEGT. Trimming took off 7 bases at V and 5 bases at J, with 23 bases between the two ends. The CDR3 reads CASMGGGGFGVETQYF. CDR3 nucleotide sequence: TGTGCCAGCATGGGAGGAGGGGGCTTTGGGGTGGAGACCCAGTACTTC.

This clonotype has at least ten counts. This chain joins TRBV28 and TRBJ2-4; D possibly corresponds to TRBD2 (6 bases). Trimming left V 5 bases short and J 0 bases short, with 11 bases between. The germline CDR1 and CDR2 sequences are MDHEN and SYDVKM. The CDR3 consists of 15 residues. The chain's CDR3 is CASSIPGRAKNIQYF. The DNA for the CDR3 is TGTGCCAGCAGTATCCCCGGGAGAGCCAAAAACATTCAGTACTTC.